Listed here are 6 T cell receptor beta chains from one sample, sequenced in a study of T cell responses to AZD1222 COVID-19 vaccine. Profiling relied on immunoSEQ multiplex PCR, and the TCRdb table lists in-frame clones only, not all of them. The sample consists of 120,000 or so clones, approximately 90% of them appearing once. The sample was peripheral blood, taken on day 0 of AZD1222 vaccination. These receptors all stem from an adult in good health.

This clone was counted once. The CDR3 sequence is CASSPQLGGGPEETQYF. The CDR3 nucleotides read TGTGCCAGCAGCCCCCAGTTGGGCGGGGGGCCCGAAGAGACCCAGTACTTC. The V call is TRBV7-2, the J call TRBJ2-5; 8 bases map to TRBD2. Losses at the gene ends were 5 bases for V and 3 bases for J; bases not matched to a gene: 14. Per germline, CDR1 SGHTA and CDR2 FQGNSA. The CDR3 has 17 residues.

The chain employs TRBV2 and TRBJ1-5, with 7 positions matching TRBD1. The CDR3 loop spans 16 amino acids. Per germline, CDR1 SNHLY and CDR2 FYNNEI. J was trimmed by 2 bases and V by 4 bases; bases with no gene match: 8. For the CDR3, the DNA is TGTGCCAGCAGTGCCAGGGGGGGAAGGGGCAATCAGCCCCAGCATTTT. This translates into CASSARGGRGNQPQHF.

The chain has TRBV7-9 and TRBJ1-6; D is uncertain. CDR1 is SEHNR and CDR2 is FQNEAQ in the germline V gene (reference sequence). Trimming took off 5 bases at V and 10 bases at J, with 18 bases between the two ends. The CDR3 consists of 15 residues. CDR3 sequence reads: CASSTPNTIGSPLHF. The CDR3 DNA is TGTGCCAGCAGCACCCCAAATACAATCGGATCACCCCTCCACTTT.

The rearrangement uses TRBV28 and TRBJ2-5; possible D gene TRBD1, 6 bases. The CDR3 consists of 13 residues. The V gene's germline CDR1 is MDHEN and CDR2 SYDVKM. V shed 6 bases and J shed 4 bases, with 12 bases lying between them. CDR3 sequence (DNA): TGTGCCAGCAGGGGGTGGGGGCCAGAGACCCAGTACTTC. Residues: CASRGWGPETQYF.

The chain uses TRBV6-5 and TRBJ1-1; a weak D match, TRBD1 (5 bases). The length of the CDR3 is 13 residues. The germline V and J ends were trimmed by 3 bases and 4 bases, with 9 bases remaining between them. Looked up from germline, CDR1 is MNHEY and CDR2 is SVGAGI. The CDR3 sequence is CASSYQGITEAFF. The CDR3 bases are TGTGCCAGCAGTTATCAGGGTATCACTGAAGCTTTCTTT.

CDR3 sequence: CASSSPEGATGQYGYTF. CDR3 nucleotide sequence: TGTGCCAGCAGCTCCCCGGAGGGGGCCACCGGGCAATATGGCTACACCTTC. The chain employs TRBV5-6 and TRBJ1-2, with TRBD1 identical over 7 bases. This CDR3 contains 17 residues. Germline V lookup: CDR1 SGHDT, CDR2 YYEEEE. J lost 5 bases, V lost 3 bases, and 16 bases had no gene match. The full variable domain, with the rest looked up from reference TRBV5-6 and TRBJ1-2, is DAGVTQSPTHLIKTRGQQVTLRCSPKSGHDTVSWYQQALGQGPQFIFQYYEEEERQRGNFPDRFSGHQFPNYSSELNVNALLLGDSALYLCASSSPEGATGQYGYTFGSGTRLTVV.